Below are 3 T cell receptor beta chains sequenced from a single sample in a study of blood T cell repertoires in COVID-19. Here immunoSEQ multiplex PCR was the method, and the copy in TCRdb shows in-frame clones only, minus some. The sample shows about 200,000 clones, around 85% of them seen only once. The sequenced sample consisted of peripheral blood. The receptors were gathered from a man aged 55-75 years with acute or convalescent COVID-19.

The V and J genes are TRBV4-1 and TRBJ2-5, with TRBD2 as a possible D gene (5 bases). V was clipped by 3 bases and J by 4 bases, with 12 bases between them. The V gene's germline CDR1 is MGHRA and CDR2 YSYEKL. The CDR3 is made up of 14 amino acids. The CDR3 bases are TGCGCCAGCAGCCAGGGTTACAGCGGAGAGACCCAGTACTTC. This translates into CASSQGYSGETQYF.

The DNA of the CDR3 is TGTGCCAGTAGTTCCTACGGCAATCAGCCCCAGCATTTT. The encoded protein is CASSSYGNQPQHF. J is TRBJ1-5 and V is TRBV19, with no clear D. V shed 5 bases and J shed 2 bases, with 7 bases lying between them. Per the germline V gene, CDR1 is LNHDA and CDR2 is SQIVND (reference sequence). The CDR3 is 13 amino acids.

The V call is TRBV28, the J call TRBJ1-4; 9 nucleotides align to TRBD1. V shed 8 bases and J 5 bases; nucleotides not matched to a gene: 0. The germline CDR1 and CDR2 sequences are MDHEN and SYDVKM. The CDR3 length is 12 residues. The CDR3 DNA reads as TGTGCCAGCGGGACAGGGAATGAAAAACTGTTTTTT. Translating gives CASGTGNEKLFF. Based on the CDR3 plus reference TRBV28 and TRBJ1-4, the full variable domain is DVKVTQSSRYLVKRTGEKVFLECVQDMDHENMFWYRQDPGLGLRLIYFSYDVKMKEKGDIPEGYSVSREKKERFSLILESASTNQTSMYLCASGTGNEKLFFGSGTQLSVL.